The 10 T cell receptor beta chains below all came from one sample that was sequenced in a study of identical twins. Each CDR3 protein is one row after TCRdb ran MiXCR on the 5' RACE reads. The sample records hundreds of thousands of distinct CDR3 sequences, over 8.5% being singletons. The same data also went into a second study, on yellow fever vaccine responses in identical twins.

Sequencing used PBMCs. The receptors derive from a woman aged 18-35 years in good health.

This clonotype has just a few counts. One end of the junction does not line up with germline, which may come from a read error. This chain connects TRBV7-7 to TRBJ2-1, with D possibly matching TRBD2 (5 bases). The CDR3 runs 13 residues. The germline CDR1 and CDR2 sequences are SSHAT and FNYEAQ (reference sequence). This CDR3 reads CASSLRASREQFF. The CDR3 coding sequence is TGTGCTAGCAGCTTAAGGGCTAGCCGTGAGCAGTTCTTC.

The rearrangement joins TRBV2 to TRBJ2-5; tentative D call: TRBD2 (6 bases). CDR3 size: 14 residues. V lost 6 bases to trimming and J lost 4 bases, with 15 bases between them. Germline V CDR1 and CDR2: SNHLY, FYNNEI. The DNA for the CDR3 is TGTGCCAGCAGGGTAACTAGCATGAGAGAGACCCAGTACTTC. Its protein product is CASRVTSMRETQYF.

In this sample, this clonotype turned up a few times. The chain recombines TRBV28 with TRBJ1-3, with D hard to call. The germline V gene has CDR1 MDHEN and CDR2 SYDVKM. Trimming pared 7 bases from V and 7 bases from J, leaving 26 bases between. The CDR3 spans 17 residues. CDR3 protein: CASTPRLGPLFKNTIYF. CDR3 DNA sequence: TGTGCCAGCACCCCCCGACTAGGGCCTTTGTTCAAGAACACCATATATTTT.

The chain links TRBV5-1 to TRBJ2-7; D not resolved. Looked up from germline, CDR1 is SGHRS and CDR2 is YFSETQ. CDR3 length equals 13 residues. V was trimmed by 0 bases and J by 7 bases, leaving 11 bases between them. The CDR3 region is CASSLGSSWEQYF. The DNA of the CDR3 is TGCGCCAGCAGCTTGGGGTCCTCTTGGGAGCAGTACTTC.

The chain recombines TRBV9 with TRBJ2-7; TRBD2 is a possible D gene (5 bases). V dropped 6 bases and J dropped 3 bases, with 10 bases sitting between them. CDR3 length: 12 amino acids. Per germline, CDR1 SGDLS and CDR2 YYNGEE. CDR3 bases: TGTGCCAGCACGAGGGTCGTCTACGAGCAGTACTTC. Its translation is CASTRVVYEQYF. The full variable domain, rest sourced from reference TRBV9 and TRBJ2-7, is DSGVTQTPKHLITATGQRVTLRCSPRSGDLSVYWYQQSLDQGLQFLIQYYNGEERAKGNILERFSAQQFPDLHSELNLSSLELGDSALYFCASTRVVYEQYFGPGTRLTVT.

The genes are TRBV7-2 and TRBJ2-3, with D possibly matching TRBD1 (5 bases). The germline V gene has CDR1 SGHTA and CDR2 FQGNSA. The CDR3 contains 16 residues. Trimming took off 2 bases at V and 2 bases at J, with 14 bases between the two ends. The CDR3 reads CASSLRPQGTTDTQYF. CDR3 nucleotide sequence: TGTGCCAGCAGCTTAAGACCGCAGGGCACCACAGATACGCAGTATTTT.

This clonotype was recorded many times. The rearrangement uses TRBV12-3 or TRBV12-4 and TRBJ2-2; TRBD2 agrees at 8 bases. The ends lost 6 bases at V and 6 bases at J; junction bases unmatched: 9. The CDR3 loop spans 15 amino acids. CDR3 bases: TGTGCCAGCAGCGTCAGCGGGAGTGCGTCCGGGGAGCTGTTTTTT. It yields the protein CASSVSGSASGELFF.

This clonotype appeared many times. The chain is built from TRBV20-1 and TRBJ2-3; D unclear. Germline CDR1 DFQATT, CDR2 SNEGSKA (reference sequence). The CDR3 has 14 amino acids. With 1 base removed from V and 1 base from J, the gap between germline ends came to 9 bases. The chain's CDR3 is CSARVEPRTDTQYF. In DNA form, the CDR3 reads TGCAGTGCTAGAGTGGAGCCTCGCACAGATACGCAGTATTTT.

This clonotype was seen many times. The chain links TRBV29-1 to TRBJ2-1, with D perhaps TRBD1 (5 bases). The CDR3 loop spans 13 amino acids. Germline loops: CDR1 SQVTM, CDR2 ANQGSEA. The V and J ends lost 6 bases and 7 bases respectively, with 16 bases between them. CDR3 region: CSVRVGIANEQFF. The CDR3 DNA is TGCAGCGTCAGGGTAGGGATTGCAAATGAGCAGTTCTTC.

This clonotype was observed a few times. V and J are TRBV29-1 and TRBJ2-1; possible D gene TRBD2, 6 bases. Trimming cost V 6 bases and J 0 bases, with 15 bases left between them. CDR1 SQVTM and CDR2 ANQGSEA come from the germline V gene. CDR3 length equals 15 residues. This CDR3 is CSVGGDWSSYNEQFF. CDR3 nucleotides: TGCAGCGTGGGGGGAGACTGGAGCTCCTACAATGAGCAGTTCTTC.